The 28 T cell receptor beta chains below were found in one sample sequenced in a study of T cell responses to AZD1222 COVID-19 vaccine. TCRdb keeps only in-frame clones here, not all; method: immunoSEQ multiplex PCR. Seen here are 200,000 or so clones, about 87% observed once, and the top ten hold approximately 2.7%. This specimen consisted of peripheral blood, obtained on day 0 of MenACWY control vaccination. The source is an adult in good health.

The J gene is TRBJ1-2, the V gene TRBV19; 8 nucleotides match TRBD1. Germline CDR1 and CDR2: LNHDA and SQIVND (reference sequence). Losses at the gene ends were 3 bases for V and 5 bases for J; bases not matched to a gene: 5. This CDR3 is built from 14 residues. The CDR3 DNA sequence: TGTGCCAGTAGTATCAGGGGGCTCACATATGGCTACACCTTC. Its protein is CASSIRGLTYGYTF.

The J gene is TRBJ2-1, the V gene TRBV7-2; 8 bases are a match to TRBD2. V gave up 5 bases and J gave up 5 bases; unmatched junction bases: 11. This CDR3 comprises 16 residues. Germline lookup yields CDR1 SGHTA and CDR2 FQGNSA. CDR3 nucleotide sequence: TGTGCCAGCAGCAGAACTAGCGGAAATTCGGACAATGAGCAGTTCTTC. Protein: CASSRTSGNSDNEQFF.

The chain employs TRBV28 and TRBJ2-7; D gene ambiguous. The germline gives CDR1 MDHEN, CDR2 SYDVKM. The CDR3 is 12 residues long. Trimming stripped 6 bases from V and 3 bases from J, with 9 bases between. CDR3 coding DNA: TGTGCCAGCAGAGGCGGCCTCTACGAGCAGTACTTC. It codes for CASRGGLYEQYF.

CDR3 loop: CASSLVVGDAYTF. The CDR3 DNA reads TGCGCCAGCAGCTTGGTGGTAGGGGATGCCTACACCTTC. The genes are TRBV5-1 and TRBJ1-2; D is perhaps TRBD1 (5 bases). Germline V lookup: CDR1 SGHRS, CDR2 YFSETQ. The V and J ends lost 0 bases and 10 bases respectively, with 13 bases between them. This CDR3 spans 13 amino acids.

The chain links TRBV6-4 to TRBJ2-2; 8 positions agree with TRBD1. Germline V CDR1 and CDR2: MRHNA, SNTAGT. V lost 2 bases, J lost 1 base, and 0 bases stayed unmatched. The CDR3 runs to 15 residues. In nucleotides, the CDR3 is TGTGCCAGCAGTGACGGGACAGGGAACACCGGGGAGCTGTTTTTT. The encoded protein is CASSDGTGNTGELFF.

In this sample, this clone turned up once. This chain connects TRBV7-8 to TRBJ2-2, with unresolved D. CDR1 and CDR2 (germline): SGHVS, FQNEAQ. Trimming stripped 1 base from V and 0 bases from J, with 6 bases between. The length of the CDR3 is 15 residues. The DNA of the CDR3 is TGTGCCAGCAGCTTAGTCGTGGCGAACACCGGGGAGCTGTTTTTT. Translation gives CASSLVVANTGELFF.

This chain joins TRBV7-2 and TRBJ2-1; no reliable D call. The germline V gene encodes CDR1 SGHTA and CDR2 FQGNSA. The CDR3 is 13 amino acids. The ends were cut back, 5 bases at V and 4 bases at J, with 9 bases in the middle. The CDR3: CASSPARYNEQFF. DNA for the CDR3: TGTGCCAGCAGCCCAGCCCGGTACAATGAGCAGTTCTTC.

V gene TRBV11-2 combines with J gene TRBJ1-6; TRBD1 might be the D (5 bases). Germline lookup yields CDR1 SGHAT and CDR2 FQNNGV. The CDR3 runs to 16 residues. V was clipped by 5 bases and J by 7 bases, with 18 bases between them. The CDR3 protein is CASSEGSPLVNSPLHF. The CDR3, as DNA: TGTGCCAGCAGCGAGGGGTCTCCATTAGTGAATTCACCCCTCCACTTT.

The rearrangement joins TRBV7-6 to TRBJ1-1; D call uncertain. V lost 7 bases and J 1 base, leaving 16 bases between the germline ends. In germline, CDR1 is SGHVS, CDR2 FNYEAQ. This CDR3 is built from 15 residues. The CDR3 region is CASTPTLAPNTEAFF. The DNA of the CDR3 is TGTGCCAGCACCCCAACGCTGGCGCCGAACACTGAAGCTTTCTTT. The whole variable domain, filled in from reference TRBV7-6 and TRBJ1-1, reads GAGVSQSPRYKVTKRGQDVALRCDPISGHVSLYWYRQALGQGPEFLTYFNYEAQQDKSGLPNDRFSAERPEGSISTLTIQRTEQRDSAMYRCASTPTLAPNTEAFFGQGTRLTVV.

The chain links TRBV5-1 to TRBJ2-7, with TRBD1 matching 10 bases. This CDR3 has 14 amino acids. V shed 4 bases, J shed 4 bases, and the junction held 5 bases outside the gene matches. CDR1 SGHRS and CDR2 YFSETQ come from the germline V gene. The CDR3 sequence: CASSPRDRGYEQYF. CDR3 nucleotides: TGCGCCAGCAGCCCCCGGGACAGGGGTTACGAGCAGTACTTC.

The chain recombines TRBV9 with TRBJ1-4; D is ambiguous. This CDR3 contains 17 residues. Germline values: CDR1 SGDLS, CDR2 YYNGEE. Trimming took 8 bases from V and 3 from J, leaving 23 bases between them. This CDR3 is CASTQEDGSFANEKLFF. The CDR3 DNA reads TGTGCCAGTACGCAAGAGGACGGATCTTTCGCTAATGAAAAACTGTTTTTT.

V usage is TRBV6-2 or TRBV6-3 and J usage is TRBJ2-4; 8 bases align to TRBD2. The CDR3 has 15 amino acids. The ends lost 0 bases at V and 6 bases at J; junction bases unmatched: 4. Germline CDR1 reads MNHEY; CDR2 reads SVGEGT. CDR3 region: CASSYSRSGGNIQYF. In nucleotides, the CDR3 is TGTGCCAGCAGTTACTCCCGAAGCGGGGGAAACATTCAGTACTTC.

The CDR3 is CASKGAKNIQYF. In nucleotides, the CDR3 is TGTGCCAGTAAGGGGGCCAAAAACATTCAGTACTTC. This chain connects TRBV19 to TRBJ2-4; perhaps TRBD1 as D (5 bases). From germline, CDR1 is LNHDA and CDR2 SQIVND (reference sequence). V was cut by 7 bases and J by 1 base, with 5 bases left in between. The CDR3 extends over 12 amino acids.

The chain is built from TRBV9 and TRBJ1-1, with 7 bases identical to TRBD1. CDR3 length: 16 amino acids. Germline CDR1 and CDR2: SGDLS and YYNGEE. J was trimmed by 1 base and V by 6 bases; bases with no gene match: 12. The CDR3 DNA reads TGTGCCAGCAACGACGACGATGGACAGGCGAACACTGAAGCTTTCTTT. Its translation: CASNDDDGQANTEAFF.

CDR3 amino acids: CASSMGLGTGYEQYF. The DNA for the CDR3 is TGTGCCAGTAGTATGGGTTTAGGGACAGGATACGAGCAGTACTTC. The chain employs TRBV19 and TRBJ2-7, with TRBD1 matching 8 bases. V shed 3 bases and J 4 bases; nucleotides not matched to a gene: 8. From germline, CDR1 is LNHDA and CDR2 SQIVND (reference sequence). The CDR3 is 15 residues long.

The V call is TRBV29-1, the J call TRBJ2-5, with D hard to call. CDR1 and CDR2 from the germline V gene are SQVTM and ANQGSEA. The CDR3 length is 13 residues. Between the trimmed V and J ends, which lost 5 bases and 0 bases, there was a span of 10 bases. CDR3 coding DNA: TGCAGCGTTTGGGGTCGACACCAAGAGACCCAGTACTTC. Its protein product is CSVWGRHQETQYF. Based on the CDR3 plus reference TRBV29-1 and TRBJ2-5, the full variable domain is SAVISQKPSRDICQRGTSLTIQCQVDSQVTMMFWYRQQPGQSLTLIATANQGSEATYESGFVIDKFPISRPNLTFSTLTVSNMSPEDSSIYLCSVWGRHQETQYFGPGTRLLVL.

This chain connects TRBV28 to TRBJ1-1; D gene ambiguous. V lost 3 bases and J lost 3, with 17 bases in between. The germline CDR1 and CDR2 sequences are MDHEN and SYDVKM. This CDR3 is 16 amino acids long. CDR3 bases: TGTGCCAGCAGTTTTCCCCCCGGGAGGGTCGACACTGAAGCTTTCTTT. Translation: CASSFPPGRVDTEAFF.

J is TRBJ2-5 and V is TRBV11-2, with 13 positions matching TRBD2. The germline CDR1 and CDR2 sequences are SGHAT and FQNNGV. The CDR3 has 18 amino acids. V trimming: 1 base; J trimming: 5 bases; junction bases outside the gene matches: 10. CDR3 nucleotide sequence: TGTGCCAGCAGCTTAGGAGTTACTAGCGGGGGGGTTTCCGAGACCCAGTACTTC. This sequence encodes CASSLGVTSGGVSETQYF.

The rearrangement joins TRBV24-1 to TRBJ2-1; 9 bases match TRBD1. V trimming: 0 bases; J trimming: 7 bases; junction bases outside the gene matches: 3. CDR3 length equals 15 residues. Germline lookup yields CDR1 KGHDR and CDR2 SFDVKD. The CDR3 DNA reads TGTGCCACCAGTGATTTGGGACAGGGGAGTAATGAGCAGTTCTTC. As protein: CATSDLGQGSNEQFF.

In its sample, this clone was seen once. The chain combines TRBV5-1 with TRBJ1-1, with TRBD1 as a possible D gene (5 bases). V lost 0 bases and J 3 bases, leaving 6 bases between the germline ends. The CDR3 contains 13 residues. Germline CDR1 reads SGHRS; CDR2 reads YFSETQ. DNA for the CDR3: TGCGCCAGCAGCTTGGAACAGGACACTGAAGCTTTCTTT. Protein product: CASSLEQDTEAFF.

V is TRBV6-2 or TRBV6-3 and J is TRBJ2-1, with TRBD1 matching 9 bases. CDR3 length: 16 amino acids. Losses at the gene ends were 5 bases for V and 4 bases for J; bases not matched to a gene: 9. Germline lookup yields CDR1 MNHEY and CDR2 SVGEGT. For the CDR3, the DNA is TGTGCCAGCAGTACCTTCGGGACAGGGCGTTACAATGAGCAGTTCTTC. The encoded protein is CASSTFGTGRYNEQFF.

The chain carries TRBV27 and TRBJ1-1; a possible D gene is TRBD1 (5 bases). The ends were cut back, 6 bases at V and 1 base at J, with 15 bases in the middle. Germline lookup yields CDR1 MNHEY and CDR2 SMNVEV (reference sequence). This CDR3 spans 15 amino acids. This chain's CDR3 is CASSAGDQGNTEAFF. DNA of the CDR3: TGTGCCAGCAGCGCGGGAGATCAGGGGAACACTGAAGCTTTCTTT.

V gene TRBV15 combines with J gene TRBJ2-3; unclear D gene. V shed 5 bases and J shed 4 bases, with 10 bases lying between them. Per the germline V gene, CDR1 is LNHNV and CDR2 is YYDKDF (reference sequence). This CDR3 spans 13 amino acids. The DNA of the CDR3 is TGTGCCACCAGCCGCAGCCCGTCAGATACGCAGTATTTT. It codes for CATSRSPSDTQYF.

This CDR3 reads CASSESGSPTQPQHF. The CDR3 DNA follows: TGTGCCAGCAGTGAATCGGGCAGCCCCACTCAGCCCCAGCATTTT. The chain couples TRBV6-1 to TRBJ1-5; D not certain. V was trimmed by 2 bases and J by 6 bases, leaving 14 bases between them. Germline lookup yields CDR1 MNHNS and CDR2 SASEGT. This CDR3 comprises 15 residues.

The genes are TRBV9 and TRBJ2-1; 7 nucleotides align to TRBD1. CDR3 size: 15 residues. Losses at the gene ends were 3 bases for V and 4 bases for J; bases not matched to a gene: 7. In germline, CDR1 is SGDLS, CDR2 YYNGEE. The DNA of the CDR3 is TGTGCCAGCAGCGCCCGAGGACAGGATTACAATGAGCAGTTCTTC. This codes for CASSARGQDYNEQFF.

The chain carries TRBV7-8 and TRBJ1-5; weak D call: TRBD1 (6 bases). Germline V gene lookup returns CDR1 SGHVS and CDR2 FQNEAQ. The V and J ends lost 5 bases and 2 bases respectively, with 10 bases between them. The CDR3 runs 14 residues. The CDR3, as DNA: TGTGCCAGCAGCACCTCAGGGGGCAATCAGCCCCAGCATTTT. Amino acids: CASSTSGGNQPQHF.

V usage is TRBV25-1 and J usage is TRBJ2-2; D may be TRBD2 (6 bases). Germline CDR1 reads MGHDK; CDR2 reads SYGVNS. This CDR3 comprises 13 residues. Trimming took 4 bases from V and 6 from J, leaving 9 bases between them. The CDR3 nucleotides read TGTGCCAGCAGTGCTAGCGTTGCCGGGGAGCTGTTTTTT. This translates into CASSASVAGELFF. The variable domain in full, completed from reference TRBV25-1 and TRBJ2-2, reads EADIYQTPRYLVIGTGKKITLECSQTMGHDKMYWYQQDPGMELHLIHYSYGVNSTEKGDLSSESTVSRIRTEHFPLTLESARPSHTSQYLCASSASVAGELFFGEGSRLTVL.

This rearrangement joins TRBV19 to TRBJ1-2; D perhaps matches TRBD1 (5 bases). This CDR3 is 14 amino acids long. V lost 1 base and J 6 bases, leaving 12 bases between the germline ends. The germline V gene has CDR1 LNHDA and CDR2 SQIVND (reference sequence). The CDR3 DNA reads as TGTGCCAGTAGTATAGGGACACTAACGGATGGCTACACCTTC. As protein: CASSIGTLTDGYTF.